Detailed here is one T cell receptor beta chain. Its antigen is unknown. 60 Vbeta and 13 Jbeta primers were used in PCR. Only in-frame clones appear in the TCRdb table, and some are missing; sequencing was by immunoSEQ multiplex PCR. The profile covers 85,000 to 100,000 clones, with more than 55% appearing a single time and roughly 2.1% taken by the ten largest. The sample belongs to a study of cytomegalovirus exposure and HLA in healthy donors. Overall study findings and caveats: Later work found that TCR association rates differed between HLA loci; DRB1 had the most and HLA-C the fewest. Among the sequence variants, a highly shared cluster was likely an artifact of sequencing.

CDR3 length equals 14 residues. CDR1 and CDR2 from the germline V gene are SGDLS and YYNGEE. V lost 3 bases to trimming and J lost 7 bases, with 17 bases between them. The sequencing sample was made of PBMCs. V and J are TRBV9 and TRBJ2-7; D gene unclear. The receptor was isolated from a human donor in good health. CDR3 amino acids: CASSASLLPLEQYF. The CDR3 region has the DNA TGTGCCAGCAGCGCCTCCCTCCTTCCTCTAGAGCAGTACTTC.